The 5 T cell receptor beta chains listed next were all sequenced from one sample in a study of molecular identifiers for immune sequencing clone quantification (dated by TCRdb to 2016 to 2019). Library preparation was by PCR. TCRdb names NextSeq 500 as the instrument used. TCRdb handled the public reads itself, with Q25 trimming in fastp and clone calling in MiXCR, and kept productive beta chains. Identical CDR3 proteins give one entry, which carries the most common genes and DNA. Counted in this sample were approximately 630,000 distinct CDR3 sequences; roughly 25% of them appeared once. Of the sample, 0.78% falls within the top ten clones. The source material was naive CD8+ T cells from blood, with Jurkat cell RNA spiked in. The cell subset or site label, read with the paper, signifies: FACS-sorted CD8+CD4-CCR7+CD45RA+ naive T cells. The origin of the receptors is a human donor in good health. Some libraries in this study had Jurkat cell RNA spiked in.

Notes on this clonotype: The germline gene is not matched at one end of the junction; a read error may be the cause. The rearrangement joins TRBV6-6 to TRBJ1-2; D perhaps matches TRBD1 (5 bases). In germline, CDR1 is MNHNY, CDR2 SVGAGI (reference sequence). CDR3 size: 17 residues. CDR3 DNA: TGTGCCAGCAGTTACTCGCCCGGGGCCGATACTAACTATGGCTACCCCTTC. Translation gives CASSYSPGADTNYGYPF.

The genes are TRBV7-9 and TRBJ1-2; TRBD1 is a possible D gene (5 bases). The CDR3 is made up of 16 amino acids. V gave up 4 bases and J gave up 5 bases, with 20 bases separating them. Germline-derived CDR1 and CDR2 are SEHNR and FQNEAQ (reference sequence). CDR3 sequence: CASSSLSGAGGYGYTF. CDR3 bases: TGTGCCAGCAGCTCTCTCTCCGGAGCCGGGGGGTATGGCTACACCTTC.

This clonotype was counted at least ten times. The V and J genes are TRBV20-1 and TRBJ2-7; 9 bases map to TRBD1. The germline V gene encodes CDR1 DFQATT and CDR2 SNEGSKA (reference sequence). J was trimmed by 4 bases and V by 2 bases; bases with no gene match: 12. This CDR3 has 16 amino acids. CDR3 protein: CSARFEGGQGLYEQYF. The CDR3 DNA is TGCAGTGCTAGATTCGAGGGGGGACAGGGATTGTACGAGCAGTACTTC.

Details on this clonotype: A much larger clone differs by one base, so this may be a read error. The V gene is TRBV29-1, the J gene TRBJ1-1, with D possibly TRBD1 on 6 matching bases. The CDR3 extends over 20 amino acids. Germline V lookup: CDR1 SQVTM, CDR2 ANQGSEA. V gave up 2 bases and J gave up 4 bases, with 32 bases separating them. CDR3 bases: TGCAGCGTTGAAAGAGGGGGGGGATCTCTCGGTTTCGGGCGATCCACTGAAGCTTTCTTT. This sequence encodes CSVERGGGSLGFGRSTEAFF.

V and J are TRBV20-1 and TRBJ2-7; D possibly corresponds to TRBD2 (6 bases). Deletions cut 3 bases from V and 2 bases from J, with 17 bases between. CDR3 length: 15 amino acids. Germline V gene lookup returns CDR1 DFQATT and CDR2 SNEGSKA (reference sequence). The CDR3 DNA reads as TGCAGTGCTAGGACGAAGGAGGGGCCTACCTACGAGCAGTACTTC. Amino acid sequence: CSARTKEGPTYEQYF.